These 26 T cell receptor beta chains were all obtained from the same sample, sequenced in a study of T cell repertoires in cytomegalovirus infection. One entry per CDR3 protein, called by TCRdb with MiXCR from the reads. The sample lists around 770,000 distinct CDR3 sequences, about 28% seen once, with around 13% in the top ten. For these receptors, no antigen is known. Sequencing used cultured CD8+ T cells from PBMCs, obtained from culture after CMV antigen stimulation. The receptors stem from a human donor in good health (CMV status not recorded). Some clones in this sample may be carry-over from other donors' samples.

The table lists this clonotype with many counts. The V call is TRBV7-8, the J call TRBJ2-5; 7 nucleotides agree with TRBD1. The germline V gene has CDR1 SGHVS and CDR2 FQNEAQ. The junction had 8 bases not matched to a gene; V was cut back by 5 bases and J by 2 bases. The CDR3 extends over 15 amino acids. The CDR3 spells CASSARQGPQETQYF. In DNA, the CDR3 is TGTGCCAGCAGCGCGCGACAGGGTCCGCAAGAGACCCAGTACTTC.

This clonotype was observed a handful of times. This rearrangement joins TRBV7-9 to TRBJ1-6, with 9 bases fitting TRBD1. The CDR3 spans 20 residues. The V gene's germline CDR1 is SEHNR and CDR2 FQNEAQ (reference sequence). The V segment lost 0 bases and the J segment 1 base; nucleotides outside the gene matches: 10. CDR3 DNA: TGTGCCAGCAGCTTAGCGTTCGGACAGGGGACCGGGTCCTATAATTCACCCCTCCACTTT. It codes for CASSLAFGQGTGSYNSPLHF.

The J gene is TRBJ2-7, the V gene TRBV6-6; a weak D match, TRBD2 (6 bases). The CDR3 totals 16 residues. Germline V gene data show CDR1 as MNHNY and CDR2 as SVGAGI (reference sequence). Between the trimmed V and J ends, which lost 2 bases and 2 bases, there was a span of 16 bases. CDR3 bases: TGTGCCAGCAGTTACGCCCCCCCAGGGAGGCCCTACGAGCAGTACTTC. Translated, it gives CASSYAPPGRPYEQYF.

The chain joins TRBV7-2 to TRBJ2-7, with D uncertain. This CDR3 has 13 residues. V lost 3 bases, J lost 2 bases, and 8 bases lay in between. The V gene's germline CDR1 is SGHTA and CDR2 FQGNSA. CDR3 loop: CASSLHRTYEQYF. The CDR3 coding sequence is TGTGCCAGCAGCTTGCACAGAACCTACGAGCAGTACTTC.

This clonotype was picked up many times. The CDR3 bases are TGTGCCAGCAGTCTAGATCCCCACAGACAGGCGGTCTATGGCTACACCTTC. Residues: CASSLDPHRQAVYGYTF. The chain recombines TRBV27 with TRBJ1-2; maybe TRBD1 (6 bases). Trimming cost V 5 bases and J 4 bases, with 23 bases left between them. The germline V gene encodes CDR1 MNHEY and CDR2 SMNVEV (reference sequence). The CDR3 is 17 residues long.

The CDR3 loop reads CASSLATAGGPDTQYF. The CDR3 nucleotides read TGTGCCAGCAGCTTAGCGACGGCGGGGGGGCCCGATACGCAGTATTTT. This sequence joins TRBV7-2 and TRBJ2-3, with 9 bases that match TRBD2. CDR1 SGHTA and CDR2 FQGNSA come from the germline V gene. The trim removed 0 bases at V and 6 bases at J, leaving 7 bases unmatched. The CDR3 has 16 residues. Complete variable domain (other parts from reference TRBV7-2 and TRBJ2-3): GAGVSQSPSNKVTEKGKDVELRCDPISGHTALYWYRQSLGQGLEFLIYFQGNSAPDKSGLPSDRFSAERTGGSVSTLTIQRTQQEDSAVYLCASSLATAGGPDTQYFGPGTRLTVL.

The sample holds a few counts of this clonotype. V is TRBV7-9 and J is TRBJ2-3, with 9 bases identical to TRBD1. Germline CDR1 reads SEHNR; CDR2 reads FQNEAQ (reference sequence). This CDR3 comprises 18 residues. V shed 5 bases and J 0 bases; nucleotides not matched to a gene: 12. CDR3 sequence: CASSPGTGTSRSTDTQYF. CDR3 in DNA: TGTGCCAGCAGCCCCGGGACAGGGACAAGCCGAAGCACAGATACGCAGTATTTT.

The V and J genes are TRBV6-1 and TRBJ2-7; D gene unclear. The CDR3 length is 13 residues. Germline V lookup: CDR1 MNHNS, CDR2 SASEGT. V dropped 3 bases and J dropped 9 bases, with 15 bases sitting between them. CDR3 loop: CASSESTLGTQYF. CDR3 in DNA: TGTGCCAGCAGTGAGTCTACACTGGGCACGCAGTACTTC.

CDR3 bases: TGTGCCAGCAGAGACCGAACGGAAGCTAATGAAAAACTGTTTTTT. Translation: CASRDRTEANEKLFF. The chain has TRBV2 and TRBJ1-4, with D unclear. Trimming removed 6 bases from V and 3 bases from J, with 14 bases in between. Germline V gene data show CDR1 as SNHLY and CDR2 as FYNNEI. This CDR3 contains 15 residues.

The chain employs TRBV15 and TRBJ2-3, with TRBD2 as a possible D gene (7 bases). With 3 bases removed from V and 1 base from J, the gap between germline ends came to 17 bases. Germline V gene data show CDR1 as LNHNV and CDR2 as YYDKDF (reference sequence). The CDR3 loop spans 17 amino acids. This CDR3 reads CATSRRGGDGRTDTQYF. CDR3 in DNA: TGTGCCACCAGCAGGAGGGGGGGGGACGGACGCACAGATACGCAGTATTTT.

The chain joins TRBV12-3 or TRBV12-4 to TRBJ2-5; 7 nucleotides agree with TRBD2. The CDR3 sequence is 17 residues long. V lost 6 bases and J lost 1; bases outside the gene matches: 14. Here the CDR3 reads CASRTGLSLGVQETQYF. CDR3 bases: TGTGCCAGCAGAACGGGACTATCCTTAGGTGTCCAAGAGACCCAGTACTTC.

A few counts support this clonotype. The chain combines TRBV6-5 with TRBJ1-1, with 8 nucleotides matching TRBD1. Per germline, CDR1 MNHEY and CDR2 SVGAGI. V lost 0 bases, J lost 8 bases, and 5 bases stayed unmatched. CDR3 length equals 14 residues. This CDR3 is CASSYSSGGAEAFF. CDR3 DNA: TGTGCCAGCAGTTACTCGTCAGGGGGCGCAGAAGCTTTCTTT.

The chain employs TRBV5-6 and TRBJ1-2; possible D gene TRBD1, 5 bases. The CDR3 length is 20 residues. V lost 0 bases and J lost 4, with 28 bases in between. CDR1 and CDR2 (germline): SGHDT, YYEEEE. DNA of the CDR3: TGTGCCAGCAGCTTGGTCCTGGGACGCAATACCAACCTGCGCGTCTATGGCTACACCTTC. Translating gives CASSLVLGRNTNLRVYGYTF.

This clonotype showed up just a few times. This chain's CDR3 is CASSKGGASYNEQFF. The DNA of the CDR3 is TGCGCCAGCAGCAAAGGGGGGGCCTCCTACAATGAGCAGTTCTTC. The J gene is TRBJ2-1, the V gene TRBV4-3; perhaps TRBD2 as D (7 bases). V lost 5 bases, J lost 0 bases, and 11 bases lay in between. This CDR3 comprises 15 residues. The V gene's germline CDR1 is LGHNA and CDR2 YSLEER.

This clonotype has a handful of counts. This chain links TRBV5-5 with TRBJ2-2, with D uncertain. The CDR3 runs 15 residues. Germline CDR1 SGHKS, CDR2 YYEKEE (reference sequence). V was shortened by 0 bases and J by 1 base, with 7 bases between the two germline ends. The CDR3 loop is CASSLAAMNTGELFF. The CDR3 DNA reads as TGTGCCAGCAGCTTGGCCGCCATGAACACCGGGGAGCTGTTTTTT.

This clonotype was found once. The rearrangement joins TRBV25-1 to TRBJ2-2; D is ambiguous. Germline lookup yields CDR1 MGHDK and CDR2 SYGVNS. CDR3 length: 13 amino acids. The germline V and J ends were trimmed by 4 bases and 5 bases, with 8 bases remaining between them. As DNA, the CDR3 is TGTGCCAGCAGTGTTGGCCTGACCGGGGAGCTGTTTTTT. Residues: CASSVGLTGELFF.

There are a few counts of this clonotype. V gene TRBV7-3 combines with J gene TRBJ1-1; the match to TRBD1 covers 12 bases. CDR1 is SGHTA and CDR2 is FQGTGA in the germline V gene. This CDR3 comprises 17 residues. The V gene end was trimmed by 4 bases and the J gene end by 3 bases; junction bases not matched to a gene: 9. The CDR3 DNA sequence: TGTGCCAGCAGCTCCGGGACAGGGGGCGCGCAGGACACTGAAGCTTTCTTT. Translation gives CASSSGTGGAQDTEAFF.

This clonotype came up a few times. This chain uses TRBV9 with TRBJ2-1; 9 bases are a match to TRBD1. The CDR3 loop spans 14 amino acids. CDR1 is SGDLS, CDR2 YYNGEE, per germline. J lost 7 bases, V lost 3 bases, and 5 bases had no gene match. The CDR3: CASSGGQGRNEQFF. Here the CDR3 DNA reads TGTGCCAGCAGCGGCGGACAGGGGAGAAATGAGCAGTTCTTC. The full variable domain, with the rest looked up from reference TRBV9 and TRBJ2-1, is DSGVTQTPKHLITATGQRVTLRCSPRSGDLSVYWYQQSLDQGLQFLIQYYNGEERAKGNILERFSAQQFPDLHSELNLSSLELGDSALYFCASSGGQGRNEQFFGPGTRLTVL.

This clonotype was seen only a few times. The chain combines TRBV27 with TRBJ1-1, with TRBD1 matching over 10 bases. CDR3 length equals 14 residues. Looked up from germline, CDR1 is MNHEY and CDR2 is SMNVEV (reference sequence). Trimming at V came to 2 bases and at J to 5 bases, leaving 2 bases not matched to a gene. This CDR3 reads CASSLRQGATEAFF. CDR3 nucleotides: TGTGCCAGCAGTTTACGACAGGGGGCGACTGAAGCTTTCTTT.

This clonotype was counted a few times. The chain's CDR3 is CASSFLASGKINVDQYF. The CDR3 DNA is TGTGCCAGCAGTTTTTTGGCTAGCGGAAAGATAAACGTGGACCAGTACTTC. The rearrangement links TRBV12-3 or TRBV12-4 to TRBJ2-5, with 7 bases identical to TRBD2. The CDR3 length is 17 residues. The ends lost 3 bases at V and 10 bases at J; junction bases unmatched: 20.

The sample holds many counts of this clonotype. J is TRBJ2-5 and V is TRBV6-2 or TRBV6-3; tentatively, D is TRBD1 or TRBD2 (5 bases each). This CDR3 contains 13 residues. V gave up 1 base and J gave up 9 bases, with 12 bases separating them. Germline CDR1 is MNHEY and CDR2 is SVGEGT. The CDR3 DNA reads as TGTGCCAGCAGTTACTACGTCGAGGGGTCCCAGTACTTC. Translating gives CASSYYVEGSQYF.

The chain links TRBV12-3 or TRBV12-4 to TRBJ1-6; tentatively, D is TRBD1 (5 bases). Trimming left V 1 base short and J 9 bases short, with 10 bases between. This CDR3 has 14 amino acids. CDR3 residues: CASSLGDSLSPLHF. The CDR3 DNA follows: TGTGCCAGCAGTTTAGGGGACTCCCTTTCACCCCTCCACTTT.

This clonotype was observed a few times. The CDR3 region is CSARDESRTLGGYTF. CDR3 nucleotides: TGCAGTGCTAGAGATGAATCTCGAACTTTAGGAGGCTACACCTTC. This chain connects TRBV20-1 to TRBJ1-2; D call uncertain. Deletions cut 0 bases from V and 8 bases from J, with 19 bases between. Per the germline V gene, CDR1 is DFQATT and CDR2 is SNEGSKA (reference sequence). The length of the CDR3 is 15 residues.

The chain joins TRBV10-3 to TRBJ2-7; 9 bases align to TRBD2. CDR3 length equals 18 residues. With 4 bases clipped from V and 4 bases from J, the junction kept 17 bases outside the gene matches. Germline V gene lookup returns CDR1 ENHRY and CDR2 SYGVKD. CDR3 sequence (DNA): TGTGCCATCAGTGGATTGAGTATGCGGGGGGGCCGTGTATACGAGCAGTACTTC. Its protein product is CAISGLSMRGGRVYEQYF.

This clonotype was seen a few times. The chain joins TRBV9 to TRBJ1-5; 8 bases agree with TRBD1. V lost 3 bases to trimming and J lost 7 bases; unmatched junction nucleotides: 15. CDR3 length: 17 amino acids. CDR1 and CDR2 from the germline V gene are SGDLS and YYNGEE. CDR3: CASSAPISGGFGQPQHF. DNA for the CDR3: TGTGCCAGCAGCGCCCCGATTTCAGGGGGCTTCGGGCAGCCCCAGCATTTT.

J is TRBJ2-1 and V is TRBV7-9; 12 bases align to TRBD2. CDR1 is SEHNR, CDR2 FQNEAQ, per germline (reference sequence). This CDR3 comprises 17 residues. Trimming took 5 bases from V and 4 from J; bases not matched to a gene: 9. This CDR3 is CASSPGLAGYKYNEQFF. CDR3 coding DNA: TGTGCCAGCAGCCCCGGACTAGCGGGGTATAAATACAATGAGCAGTTCTTC. Filled out from reference TRBV7-9 and TRBJ2-1, the complete variable domain reads DTGVSQNPRHKITKRGQNVTFRCDPISEHNRLYWYRQTLGQGPEFLTYFQNEAQLEKSRLLSDRFSAERPKGSFSTLEIQRTEQGDSAMYLCASSPGLAGYKYNEQFFGPGTRLTVL.